The 20 T cell receptor beta chains in this list originate from one sample, sequenced in a study of cytomegalovirus exposure and HLA in healthy donors. The PCR had 60 Vbeta and 13 Jbeta primers. Only in-frame clones appear in the TCRdb table, and some are missing; sequencing was by immunoSEQ multiplex PCR. Found here are 150,000 to 200,000 clones, around four fifths of them singletons; the top ten hold 1.5% to 2.5%. The sequencing sample was made of PBMCs. All receptors come from a young man in good health and CMV-seronegative.

The chain carries TRBV5-1 and TRBJ2-5; a weak D match, TRBD1 (5 bases). The assigned J gene may be wrong: the sequence end matches TRBJ2-7 better. CDR3 length: 14 amino acids. Germline V gene data show CDR1 as SGHRS and CDR2 as YFSETQ. The CDR3 bases are TGCGCCAGCAGCTACTCCCAGGGTCCCTACGAGCAGTACTTC. This translates into CASSYSQGPYEQYF.

The J gene is TRBJ2-7, the V gene TRBV5-4; 8 bases line up with TRBD1. The trim removed 5 bases at V and 0 bases at J, leaving 1 base unmatched. Germline V CDR1 and CDR2: SGHNT, YYREEE (reference sequence). The CDR3 has 13 amino acids. The CDR3 DNA sequence: TGTGCCAGCAGGGACAGGGCCTCCTACGAGCAGTACTTC. Its translation: CASRDRASYEQYF.

The J gene is TRBJ2-1, the V gene TRBV4-1; 8 bases fit TRBD2. Looked up from germline, CDR1 is MGHRA and CDR2 is YSYEKL. Trimming cost V 0 bases and J 4 bases; bases outside gene matches: 8. The CDR3 contains 17 residues. The chain's CDR3 is CASSQDPGGALYNEQFF. CDR3 nucleotides: TGCGCCAGCAGCCAAGATCCCGGGGGGGCCCTATACAATGAGCAGTTCTTC.

The chain links TRBV30 to TRBJ1-1; possibly TRBD1 for D (6 bases). The germline V gene encodes CDR1 GTSNPN and CDR2 SVGIG (reference sequence). Trimming took 4 bases from V and 1 from J, leaving 13 bases between them. This CDR3 contains 14 residues. The CDR3 region has the DNA TGTGCCTGGATGGACAGTTCCAAGAACACTGAAGCTTTCTTT. Protein sequence: CAWMDSSKNTEAFF.

The chain carries TRBV7-2 and TRBJ1-6; TRBD1 matches at 9 bases. With 3 bases clipped from V and 6 bases from J, the junction kept 3 bases outside the gene matches. Germline values: CDR1 SGHTA, CDR2 FQGNSA. The CDR3 extends over 15 amino acids. CDR3 DNA: TGTGCCAGCAGCTTTGCGGGACAGGGTAATTCACCCCTCCACTTT. As protein: CASSFAGQGNSPLHF.

J is TRBJ1-1 and V is TRBV7-9, with TRBD1 as a possible D gene (5 bases). Between the trimmed V and J ends, which lost 5 bases and 5 bases, there was a span of 15 bases. The CDR3 is made up of 14 amino acids. Germline V lookup: CDR1 SEHNR, CDR2 FQNEAQ (reference sequence). As DNA, the CDR3 is TGTGCCAGCAGCCAAAGGCAGGGTTGGACTGAAGCTTTCTTT. It specifies CASSQRQGWTEAFF.

The rearrangement uses TRBV7-2 and TRBJ2-1; D call uncertain. CDR1 is SGHTA, CDR2 FQGNSA, per germline. This CDR3 region has 14 residues. V lost 1 base and J 0 bases, leaving 4 bases between the germline ends. CDR3 nucleotides: TGTGCCAGCAGCTTAGATAGCTCCTACAATGAGCAGTTCTTC. Its protein is CASSLDSSYNEQFF.

CDR3 nucleotides: TGTGCCAGCAGTTCTACAGGGTCGCGTCAGCCCCAGCATTTT. Its translation: CASSSTGSRQPQHF. The rearrangement uses TRBV6-5 and TRBJ1-5; possibly TRBD1 for D (6 bases). The V end lost 4 bases, the J end lost 6 bases, and 13 bases lay between the germline ends. The length of the CDR3 is 14 residues. Germline loops: CDR1 MNHEY, CDR2 SVGAGI.

The chain recombines TRBV28 with TRBJ1-2; TRBD1 aligns across 10 bases. The germline V gene encodes CDR1 MDHEN and CDR2 SYDVKM. The CDR3 is 17 amino acids. V shed 6 bases and J 4 bases; nucleotides not matched to a gene: 14. The CDR3 protein is CASRPTGQGPRVYGYTF. CDR3 DNA: TGTGCCAGCAGACCAACGGGACAGGGGCCTCGTGTCTATGGCTACACCTTC.

This chain uses TRBV7-9 with TRBJ1-1; D is unresolved. The CDR3 has 11 amino acids. CDR1 is SEHNR, CDR2 FQNEAQ, per germline (reference sequence). V lost 7 bases and J lost 7, with 10 bases in between. The CDR3 spells CASNAGGEAFF. The DNA of the CDR3 is TGTGCCAGCAACGCAGGTGGTGAAGCTTTCTTT.

The chain is built from TRBV29-1 and TRBJ2-1, with 9 bases aligning to TRBD2. With 6 bases clipped from V and 9 bases from J, the junction kept 15 bases outside the gene matches. CDR1 SQVTM and CDR2 ANQGSEA come from the germline V gene. This CDR3 is 15 amino acids long. The CDR3 nucleotides read TGCAGCGTGAGTAGGGCGGGAGGGCCTCAAACTGAGCAGTTCTTC. Its protein is CSVSRAGGPQTEQFF.

This clone was detected only once. The chain links TRBV30 to TRBJ1-2; D not certain. CDR1 is GTSNPN and CDR2 is SVGIG in the germline V gene (reference sequence). V lost 0 bases and J lost 6, with 5 bases in between. The CDR3 loop spans 11 amino acids. The CDR3, as DNA: TGTGCCTGGAGTGTAGAGAATGGCTACACCTTC. Translating gives CAWSVENGYTF.

The chain is built from TRBV4-1 and TRBJ2-5; 8 nucleotides line up with TRBD1. The J call is uncertain, as TRBJ2-7 better fits the DNA end. Per germline, CDR1 MGHRA and CDR2 YSYEKL. The CDR3 extends over 17 amino acids. The CDR3 nucleotides read TGCGCCAGCAGCCCAGCCCTAGCCGGGACAGGTCGGTACGAGCAGTACTTC. It codes for CASSPALAGTGRYEQYF.

The count of this clone is one. The chain has TRBV28 and TRBJ2-2, with 12 bases lining up with TRBD2. The V and J ends lost 3 bases and 0 bases, in that order; junction bases with no gene match: 11. The CDR3 length is 20 residues. The germline CDR1 and CDR2 sequences are MDHEN and SYDVKM. CDR3 residues: CASSLLGLAGRRSNTGELFF. The CDR3 DNA is TGTGCCAGCAGTTTGCTGGGACTAGCGGGCCGGCGATCGAACACCGGGGAGCTGTTTTTT.

The V call is TRBV6-5, the J call TRBJ1-4; D is possibly TRBD1 (6 bases). The CDR3 is 15 residues long. The germline V and J ends were trimmed by 5 bases and 2 bases, with 12 bases remaining between them. Germline values: CDR1 MNHEY, CDR2 SVGAGI. The CDR3 reads CASSRYRVTNEKLFF. The DNA for the CDR3 is TGTGCCAGCAGTCGATACAGGGTTACTAATGAAAAACTGTTTTTT.

The gene calls are TRBV7-9 and TRBJ1-4; D is perhaps TRBD1 (5 bases). Between the trimmed V and J ends, which lost 7 bases and 14 bases, there was a span of 14 bases. CDR1 and CDR2 from the germline V gene are SEHNR and FQNEAQ (reference sequence). CDR3 length: 11 amino acids. CDR3 bases: TGTGCCAGCACCTTCGGACAAGTCCTGTTTTTT. Protein sequence: CASTFGQVLFF.

The V gene is TRBV10-3, the J gene TRBJ1-4, with D tentatively TRBD1 (5 bases). Trimming left V 3 bases short and J 6 bases short, with 8 bases between. This CDR3 spans 13 amino acids. The germline V gene has CDR1 ENHRY and CDR2 SYGVKD. In DNA, the CDR3 is TGTGCCATCAGTGATTGGGGGGATGAAAAACTGTTTTTT. It encodes CAISDWGDEKLFF.

V and J are TRBV7-9 and TRBJ2-5; TRBD2 is a possible D gene (7 bases). Deletions cut 5 bases from V and 4 bases from J, with 20 bases between. Germline-derived CDR1 and CDR2 are SEHNR and FQNEAQ (reference sequence). The CDR3 consists of 16 residues. Here the CDR3 reads CASSPLRGGARETQYF. CDR3 sequence (DNA): TGTGCCAGCAGCCCCCTTAGAGGGGGGGCTAGAGAGACCCAGTACTTC.

This clone was counted a few times. This chain uses TRBV5-1 with TRBJ2-1; 10 nucleotides agree with TRBD2. V was clipped by 3 bases and J by 0 bases; unmatched bases: 3. The CDR3 runs to 16 residues. The germline CDR1 and CDR2 sequences are SGHRS and YFSETQ. The CDR3 nucleotides are TGCGCCAGCAGCTCCCCTAGCGGGAGCTCCTACAATGAGCAGTTCTTC. Protein product: CASSSPSGSSYNEQFF.

The gene calls are TRBV5-1 and TRBJ1-5; 7 bases align to TRBD1. V lost 4 bases and J lost 0; bases outside the gene matches: 7. In germline, CDR1 is SGHRS, CDR2 YFSETQ. This CDR3 has 16 residues. CDR3 DNA sequence: TGCGCCAGCAGCCGACAGGGCCCTTATAGCAATCAGCCCCAGCATTTT. Translated, it gives CASSRQGPYSNQPQHF.